The table lists the clone carrying this T cell receptor (beta chain) with a few counts. Its antigen remains unknown. This entry is derived from a study of T-cell reconstitution after alpha-beta-depleted transplantation in children. Unique molecular identifiers were built into the TCRbeta library. TCRdb re-called the PCR reads with MiXCR, one entry per CDR3 protein. The sample includes hundreds of thousands of distinct CDR3 sequences, just over 7.5% of them seen just once. Germline V CDR1 and CDR2: SNHLY, FYNNEI. V was shortened by 7 bases and J by 3 bases, with 19 bases between the two germline ends. CDR3 length: 15 residues. Regarding the study as a whole: Several hundred expanded graft clones reportedly were the source of alpha-beta T cells about two months after transplant. At day 60, the high TCRbeta diversity found in some patients originated from recipient T cells and thymic progenitors that had survived. Most T-cell counts and diversity one year after the transplant came from T cells that were newly produced.

This sequence was found in a female patient between 2 and 15 years old who had a stem cell transplant for Fanconi anemia, so the T cells may come from the graft donor. The starting material was peripheral blood, obtained 360 days after TCRalphabeta/CD19-depleted stem cell transplant. V and J are TRBV2 and TRBJ2-7, with no clear D. CDR3 amino acids: CASTGSVTVLYEQYV. In nucleotides, the CDR3 is TGTGCCAGCACTGGGTCCGTGACGGTGCTCTACGAGCAGTACGTC.